This passage covers 21 T cell receptor beta chains from one sample sequenced in a study of shared clonotypes between healthy human individuals. This table comes from immunoSEQ multiplex PCR, and its TCRdb copy is limited to in-frame clones, with some not included. This table has about 2.3 million clones, roughly 90% appearing once. What was sequenced was naive CD4+ T cells from PBMCs. As for subset: CD45RA+ positively selected. The receptors come from a man younger than 35 in good health. Some clones in this sample may be carry-over from other donors' samples.

The chain is built from TRBV30 and TRBJ1-2; 11 positions match TRBD1. The CDR3 runs 15 residues. With V trimmed by 7 bases and J by 0 bases, 7 bases remained unmatched. CDR1 is GTSNPN, CDR2 SVGIG, per germline (reference sequence). The CDR3 loop is CASSGDRGSNYGYTF. The CDR3 DNA is TGTGCCTCGTCCGGGGACAGGGGGTCTAACTATGGCTACACCTTC.

The chain carries TRBV5-1 and TRBJ1-2; 8 nucleotides match TRBD1. Germline V CDR1 and CDR2: SGHRS, YFSETQ. The CDR3 has 14 amino acids. The V segment lost 4 bases and the J segment 4 bases; nucleotides outside the gene matches: 6. CDR3 loop: CASSPGQDLYGYTF. CDR3 coding DNA: TGCGCCAGCAGCCCGGGACAGGACCTCTATGGCTACACCTTC.

The chain carries TRBV6-5 and TRBJ1-4; D is undetermined. The V end lost 0 bases, the J end lost 5 bases, and 4 bases lay between the germline ends. The CDR3 is made up of 13 amino acids. CDR1 MNHEY and CDR2 SVGAGI come from the germline V gene. CDR3 DNA sequence: TGTGCCAGCAGTTACTCAGCGAATGAAAAACTGTTTTTT. Protein product: CASSYSANEKLFF.

With respect to this clone: The sample has other DNA sequences that encode this CDR3 too. The J gene is TRBJ2-5, the V gene TRBV7-2; no definite D call. Germline CDR1 reads SGHTA; CDR2 reads FQGNSA. The CDR3 consists of 11 residues. V was pared by 3 bases and J by 4 bases, with 3 bases between. In DNA form, the CDR3 reads TGTGCCAGCAGCTTGTTAGAGACCCAGTACTTC. Its translation: CASSLLETQYF.

This chain connects TRBV5-1 to TRBJ2-7; TRBD1 might be the D (7 bases). The CDR3 is made up of 16 amino acids. The ends were cut back, 4 bases at V and 0 bases at J, with 17 bases in the middle. Germline V gene lookup returns CDR1 SGHRS and CDR2 YFSETQ. The chain's CDR3 is CASSPTGTAGSYEQYF. The DNA of the CDR3 is TGCGCCAGCAGCCCTACCGGGACAGCGGGCTCCTACGAGCAGTACTTC.

The chain combines TRBV7-3 with TRBJ2-1, with TRBD2 matching over 9 bases. Germline lookup yields CDR1 SGHTA and CDR2 FQGTGA. The CDR3 spans 16 residues. The V gene end was trimmed by 5 bases and the J gene end by 5 bases; junction bases not matched to a gene: 10. CDR3 in amino acids: CASSPRGGAGNNEQFF. CDR3 nucleotides: TGTGCCAGCAGCCCCCGCGGGGGGGCGGGTAACAATGAGCAGTTCTTC.

Here the CDR3 reads CASSRKGGRPQETQYF. CDR3 nucleotides: TGTGCCAGCTCACGGAAAGGGGGACGCCCACAAGAGACCCAGTACTTC. V is TRBV18 and J is TRBJ2-5; a weak D match, TRBD1 (6 bases). The germline V gene encodes CDR1 KGHSH and CDR2 LQKENI. V lost 4 bases and J lost 2, with 17 bases in between. The CDR3 has 16 amino acids.

The J gene is TRBJ1-1, the V gene TRBV5-1, with TRBD1 matching 8 bases. The trim removed 7 bases at V and 1 base at J, leaving 6 bases unmatched. Germline assignment: CDR1 SGHRS and CDR2 YFSETQ. The CDR3 length is 14 residues. The CDR3 DNA is TGCGCCAGCCATCCCGGGACAGGGAACACTGAAGCTTTCTTT. It codes for CASHPGTGNTEAFF. Using reference TRBV5-1 and TRBJ1-1 for the parts outside the CDR3, the full variable domain is KAGVTQTPRYLIKTRGQQVTLSCSPISGHRSVSWYQQTPGQGLQFLFEYFSETQRNKGNFPGRFSGRQFSNSRSEMNVSTLELGDSALYLCASHPGTGNTEAFFGQGTRLTVV.

This chain joins TRBV30 and TRBJ1-2, with D hard to call. The V gene's germline CDR1 is GTSNPN and CDR2 SVGIG (reference sequence). Trimming shortened V by 2 bases and J by 8 bases, and 21 bases separated the two germline ends. There are 15 residues in the CDR3. The CDR3 spells CAWSRGIGDDGGYTF. The CDR3 region has the DNA TGTGCCTGGAGTAGAGGGATCGGCGACGATGGGGGCTACACCTTC.

The genes are TRBV21-1 and TRBJ1-2; the table's D gene call, TRBD1, was not cross checked with the DNA. TRBV21-1 is shown as a pseudogene. CDR3 length: 17 amino acids. CDR3 nucleotides: TGTGCCAGCAGCAAACGCCCTCACAACGGCAGGGTGAGCGGCTACACCTTC. Its translation is CASSKRPHNGRVSGYTF.

J is TRBJ1-2 and V is TRBV9; TRBD1 agrees at 11 bases. The CDR3 runs 14 residues. With V trimmed by 5 bases and J by 2 bases, 2 bases remained unmatched. The germline gives CDR1 SGDLS, CDR2 YYNGEE. The CDR3 bases are TGTGCCAGCAGGAGGACAGGGGGCAACTATGGCTACACCTTC. Translated: CASRRTGGNYGYTF.

The chain employs TRBV18 and TRBJ2-7, with D hard to call. The CDR3 is 13 residues long. Between the trimmed V and J ends, which lost 4 bases and 3 bases, there was a span of 10 bases. CDR1 and CDR2 (germline): KGHSH, LQKENI. In DNA, the CDR3 is TGTGCCAGCTCACGCACTGAGTTCTACGAGCAGTACTTC. This translates into CASSRTEFYEQYF.

This chain joins TRBV18 and TRBJ2-6, with D possibly TRBD1 on 5 matching bases. Deletions cut 8 bases from V and 2 bases from J, with 16 bases between. There are 16 residues in the CDR3. Germline assignment: CDR1 KGHSH and CDR2 LQKENI. The CDR3 nucleotides read TGTGCCAGCCCAAACGTACAGGCTCCTGGGGCCAACGTCCTGACTTTC. It translates to CASPNVQAPGANVLTF.

The gene calls are TRBV5-1 and TRBJ2-7; D is unresolved. The germline CDR1 and CDR2 sequences are SGHRS and YFSETQ. Trimming removed 4 bases at V and 7 bases at J, with 15 bases between. The CDR3 has 13 amino acids. Here the CDR3 reads CASSRNADGEQYF. CDR3 coding DNA: TGCGCCAGCAGCAGGAATGCGGACGGAGAGCAGTACTTC.

V usage is TRBV7-9 and J usage is TRBJ1-1; D ambiguous. Trimming took off 1 base at V and 2 bases at J, with 8 bases between the two ends. The CDR3 has 14 residues. CDR1 SEHNR and CDR2 FQNEAQ come from the germline V gene (reference sequence). The CDR3: CASSLVYRNTEAFF. CDR3 DNA sequence: TGTGCCAGCAGCTTAGTTTACAGAAACACTGAAGCTTTCTTT.

The J gene is TRBJ1-2, the V gene TRBV6-6, with 9 bases aligning to TRBD1. Germline V lookup: CDR1 MNHNY, CDR2 SVGAGI (reference sequence). V dropped 0 bases and J dropped 7; count of bases not matched to a gene: 9. The CDR3 sequence is 16 residues long. The CDR3 nucleotides read TGTGCCAGCAGTTACTCGGGCTCCGGGACAGGGTTTGGCTACACCTTC. It is translated as CASSYSGSGTGFGYTF.

This clone was seen a handful of times. This chain joins TRBV27 and TRBJ2-7, with 7 positions matching TRBD1. The CDR3 length is 15 residues. J was trimmed by 4 bases and V by 7 bases; bases with no gene match: 13. CDR1 MNHEY and CDR2 SMNVEV come from the germline V gene (reference sequence). CDR3 bases: TGTGCCAGCAAAACCCCCGCTAGGGGGCGGTACGAGCAGTACTTC. As protein: CASKTPARGRYEQYF.

The DNA for the CDR3 is TGTGCCACCAGCAGAGATCCGAAGGGGAGGGGCACTGAAGCTTTCTTT. Residues: CATSRDPKGRGTEAFF. V is TRBV15 and J is TRBJ1-1, with D perhaps matching TRBD1 (5 bases). The V end lost 0 bases, the J end lost 4 bases, and 15 bases lay between the germline ends. The CDR3 spans 16 residues. Germline V CDR1 and CDR2: LNHNV, YYDKDF (reference sequence). Filled out from reference TRBV15 and TRBJ1-1, the complete variable domain reads DAMVIQNPRYQVTQFGKPVTLSCSQTLNHNVMYWYQQKSSQAPKLLFHYYDKDFNNEADTPDNFQSRRPNTSFCFLDIRSPGLGDTAMYLCATSRDPKGRGTEAFFGQGTRLTVV.

This clone appeared a few times. J is TRBJ2-2 and V is TRBV5-5, with D possibly TRBD2 on 6 matching bases. V lost 6 bases, J lost 4 bases, and 19 bases lay in between. CDR1 and CDR2 (germline): SGHKS, YYEKEE (reference sequence). The CDR3 runs 16 residues. This chain's CDR3 is CASTLGLSVGTGELFF. CDR3 in DNA: TGTGCCAGCACCCTGGGACTTTCGGTAGGCACCGGGGAGCTGTTTTTT.

This clone was seen a few times. The V call is TRBV2, the J call TRBJ2-7; 11 nucleotides line up with TRBD2. CDR1 and CDR2 (germline): SNHLY, FYNNEI. The CDR3 length is 19 residues. The ends lost 3 bases at V and 5 bases at J; junction bases unmatched: 18. The CDR3 DNA reads TGTGCCAGCAGTGACCCAATTCTAGCGGGAGGCCCTACAACCCACGAGCAGTACTTC. It yields the protein CASSDPILAGGPTTHEQYF.

This clone was seen a single time. The gene calls are TRBV15 and TRBJ2-1; possibly TRBD1 for D (6 bases). V lost 2 bases and J lost 0, with 11 bases in between. Germline lookup yields CDR1 LNHNV and CDR2 YYDKDF (reference sequence). The CDR3 is 16 amino acids. CDR3 in DNA: TGTGCCACCAGCAGAAGTACAGGGAGCTCCTACAATGAGCAGTTCTTC. It encodes CATSRSTGSSYNEQFF.